This T cell receptor (beta chain) was documented in a study of T-cell reconstitution after alpha-beta-depleted transplantation in children. Trimming removed 4 bases at V and 3 bases at J, with 13 bases between. CDR3 length: 15 residues. Preparing the TCRbeta library involved the use of unique molecular identifiers. TCRdb reprocessed the PCR reads via MiXCR and lists one record per CDR3 protein. Found here are about 980,000 distinct CDR3 sequences, 25% to 35% of them singletons; the top ten hold about 28%. The source material was PBMCs, mostly from graft donor cells, sampled 360 days after TCRalphabeta/CD19-depleted stem cell transplant. The chain recombines TRBV12-3 or TRBV12-4 with TRBJ1-5, with D maybe TRBD1 (6 bases). The receptor comes from a boy younger than two who had a stem cell transplant for SCID, so the T cells may come from the graft donor. CDR3 sequence (DNA): TGTGCCAGCAGTTCCCCAGGGGTCCCCAATCAGCCCCAGCATTTT. This codes for CASSSPGVPNQPQHF.